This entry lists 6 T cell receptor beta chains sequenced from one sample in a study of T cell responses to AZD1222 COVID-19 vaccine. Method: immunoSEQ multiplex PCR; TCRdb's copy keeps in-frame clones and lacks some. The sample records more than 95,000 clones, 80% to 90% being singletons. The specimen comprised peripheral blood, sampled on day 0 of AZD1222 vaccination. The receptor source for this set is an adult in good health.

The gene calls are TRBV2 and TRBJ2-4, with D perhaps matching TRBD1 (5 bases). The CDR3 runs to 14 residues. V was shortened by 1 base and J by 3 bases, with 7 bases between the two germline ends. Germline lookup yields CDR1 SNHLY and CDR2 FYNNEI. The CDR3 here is CASSEGQYKNIQYF. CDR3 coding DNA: TGTGCCAGCAGTGAAGGACAGTACAAAAACATTCAGTACTTC. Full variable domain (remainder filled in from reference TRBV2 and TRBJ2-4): EPEVTQTPSHQVTQMGQEVILRCVPISNHLYFYWYRQILGQKVEFLVSFYNNEISEKSEIFDDQFSVERPDGSNFTLKIRSTKLEDSAMYFCASSEGQYKNIQYFGAGTRLSVL.

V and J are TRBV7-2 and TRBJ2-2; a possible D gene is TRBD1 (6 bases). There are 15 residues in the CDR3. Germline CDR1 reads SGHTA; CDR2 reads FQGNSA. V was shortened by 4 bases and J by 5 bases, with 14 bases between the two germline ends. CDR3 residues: CASSSGTLWTGELFF. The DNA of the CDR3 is TGTGCCAGCAGCTCCGGGACACTGTGGACCGGGGAGCTGTTTTTT. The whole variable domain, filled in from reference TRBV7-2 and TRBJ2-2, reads GAGVSQSPSNKVTEKGKDVELRCDPISGHTALYWYRQSLGQGLEFLIYFQGNSAPDKSGLPSDRFSAERTGGSVSTLTIQRTQQEDSAVYLCASSSGTLWTGELFFGEGSRLTVL.

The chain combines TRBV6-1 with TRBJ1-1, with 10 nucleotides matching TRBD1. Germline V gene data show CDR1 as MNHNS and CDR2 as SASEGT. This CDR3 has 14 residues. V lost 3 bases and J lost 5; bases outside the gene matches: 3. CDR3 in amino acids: CASSDGQGGTEAFF. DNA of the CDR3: TGTGCCAGCAGTGATGGACAGGGGGGGACTGAAGCTTTCTTT.

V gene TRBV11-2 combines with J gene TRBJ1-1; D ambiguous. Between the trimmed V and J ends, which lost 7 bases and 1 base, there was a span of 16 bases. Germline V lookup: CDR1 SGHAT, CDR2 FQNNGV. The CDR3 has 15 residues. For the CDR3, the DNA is TGTGCCAGCACTTCGGAAGCAGGCTCGAACACTGAAGCTTTCTTT. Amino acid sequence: CASTSEAGSNTEAFF.

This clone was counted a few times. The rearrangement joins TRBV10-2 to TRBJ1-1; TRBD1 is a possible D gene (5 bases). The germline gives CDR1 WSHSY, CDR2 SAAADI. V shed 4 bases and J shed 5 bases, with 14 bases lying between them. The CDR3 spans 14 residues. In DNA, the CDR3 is TGCGCCAGCAGTGCCGGTCGCGGGACTACTGAAGCTTTCTTT. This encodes CASSAGRGTTEAFF.

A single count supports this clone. The CDR3 spells CASSLRPRGNEKLFF. CDR3 in DNA: TGTGCCAGCAGTTTACGGCCCCGGGGTAATGAAAAACTGTTTTTT. The chain uses TRBV28 and TRBJ1-4; D gene uncertain. This CDR3 has 15 residues. The germline V gene has CDR1 MDHEN and CDR2 SYDVKM. Trimming took 2 bases from V and 4 from J, leaving 11 bases between them.